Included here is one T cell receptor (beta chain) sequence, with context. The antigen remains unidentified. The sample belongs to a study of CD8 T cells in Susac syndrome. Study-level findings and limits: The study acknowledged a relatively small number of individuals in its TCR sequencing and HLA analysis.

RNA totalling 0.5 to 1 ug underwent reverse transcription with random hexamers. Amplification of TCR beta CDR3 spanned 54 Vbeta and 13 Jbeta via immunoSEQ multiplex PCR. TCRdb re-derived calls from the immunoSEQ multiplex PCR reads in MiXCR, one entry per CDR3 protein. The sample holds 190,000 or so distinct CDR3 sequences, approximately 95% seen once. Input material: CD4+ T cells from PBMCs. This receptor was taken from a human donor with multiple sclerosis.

DNA of the CDR3: TGTGCCTGGAGCGCCGATTTGGCCGGCGATGAGCAGTTCTTC. As protein: CAWSADLAGDEQFF. The chain couples TRBV30 to TRBJ2-1; no reliable D call. Trimming shortened V by 3 bases and J by 8 bases, and 17 bases separated the two germline ends. Germline V gives CDR1 GTSNPN, CDR2 SVGIG (reference sequence). The CDR3 loop spans 14 amino acids.